A selection of T cell receptor beta chains follows, all from one sample in a study of blood T cell repertoires in COVID-19. Sequencing used immunoSEQ multiplex PCR; TCRdb keeps in-frame clones, though not all of them. The sample has more than 200,000 clones, more than 85% seen once. Sequencing was performed on PBMCs or T cells enriched from blood (not recorded which). Receptor source: a woman in her twenties or thirties who had recovered from COVID-19. Each CDR3 is given with its conserved first and last residue. A D gene is named only where the DNA matches it firmly. The size entry is marked missing in some rows and otherwise reads once, few, many or a size class.

d_gene,j_gene,v_gene,abundance,CDR3nt,CDR3aa
-,TRBJ1-1,TRBV19,-,TGTGCCAGTCAGACGGGCACTGAAGCTTTCTTT,CASQTGTEAFF
-,TRBJ1-2,TRBV5-1,-,TGCGCCAGCAGCTTCCAACCTGGGTCAGGGGACAACTATGGCTACACCTTC,CASSFQPGSGDNYGYTF
TRBD1,TRBJ1-1,TRBV7-3,-,TGTGCCAGCAGCGAAAGCGGGACAGGGATAGTGAACACTGAAGCTTTCTTT,CASSESGTGIVNTEAFF
TRBD1,TRBJ1-1,TRBV16,-,TGTGCCAGCAGCCAAACAGGGGGCTACACTGAAGCTTTCTTT,CASSQTGGYTEAFF
TRBD1,TRBJ1-2,TRBV28,-,TGTGCCAGCAGACTCTCGGGACAGGGAGGGGGCGGCTACACCTTC,CASRLSGQGGGGYTF
-,TRBJ1-1,TRBV28,-,TGTGCCAGCAGACGCAAGGGGCGGCCCATGAACACTGAAGCTTTCTTT,CASRRKGRPMNTEAFF
TRBD2,TRBJ2-1,TRBV5-1,few,TGCGCCAGCAGCCGTGGTGGGACTAGCGGGAGTAATGAGCAGTTCTTC,CASSRGGTSGSNEQFF
-,TRBJ2-3,TRBV4-3,-,TGCGCCAGCAGCCAACTACTAGAAAGCACAGATACGCAGTATTTT,CASSQLLESTDTQYF
-,TRBJ2-3,TRBV19,-,TGTGCCAGTAGTAAAACGGGAGAAGCAGATACGCAGTATTTT,CASSKTGEADTQYF
TRBD2,TRBJ2-5,TRBV7-3,-,TGTGCCAGCAGCTTAAACGCGGGGGTCCAAGAGACCCAGTACTTC,CASSLNAGVQETQYF
-,TRBJ1-2,TRBV5-1,-,TGCGCCAGCAGCCCAGCAGAGGGTAGATATGGCTACACCTTC,CASSPAEGRYGYTF
TRBD2,TRBJ2-3,TRBV9,-,TGTGCCAGCAGCGCCGCAGAAACTAGCGGGAGGTACACAGATACGCAGTATTTT,CASSAAETSGRYTDTQYF
-,TRBJ2-1,TRBV4-2,-,TGTGCCAGCAGCCAAGAGGGAGACAATGAGCAGTTCTTC,CASSQEGDNEQFF
-,TRBJ2-6,TRBV7-6,-,TGTGCCAGCAGCTCCAGATCTGGGGCCAACGTCCTGACTTTC,CASSSRSGANVLTF
-,TRBJ1-1,TRBV3-1/TRBV3-2,-,TGTGCCAGCAGCCAAGATGGCAGTTCTTGGAACACTGAAGCTTTCTTT,CASSQDGSSWNTEAFF
TRBD1,TRBJ2-6,TRBV6-4,-,TGTGCCAGCAGTGTCGGACAGGGCTCTGGGGCCAACGTCCTGACTTTC,CASSVGQGSGANVLTF
-,TRBJ1-2,TRBV5-4,-,TGTGCCAGCAGCTTCCCGGGACAAAACTATGGCTACACCTTC,CASSFPGQNYGYTF
-,TRBJ2-5,TRBV7-3,-,TGTGCCAGCAGCTCCGGGACACAAGAGACCCAGTACTTC,CASSSGTQETQYF
TRBD2,TRBJ2-3,TRBV7-2,-,TGTGCCAGCAGCTACGGGACTAGCGCGACAGATACGCAGTATTTT,CASSYGTSATDTQYF
-,TRBJ1-1,TRBV27,-,TGTGCCAGCAGTTTAGGTAGTGAAGCTTTCTTT,CASSLGSEAFF
-,TRBJ1-1,TRBV29-1,-,TGCAGCGTTTCCGGGCTGGGAGGCACTGAAGCTTTCTTT,CSVSGLGGTEAFF
TRBD2,TRBJ2-2,TRBV11-3,-,TGTGCCAGCAGCCCATTTAGCGGGGGGAGTCACACCGGGGAGCTGTTTTTT,CASSPFSGGSHTGELFF
-,TRBJ1-1,TRBV9,-,TGTGCCAGCAGCGTAGCGAGCGTGAACACTGAAGCTTTCTTT,CASSVASVNTEAFF
-,TRBJ2-7,TRBV7-2,few,TGTGCCAGCAGCTTAGGAGTAGGGGGGGGCTCCTACGAGCAGTACTTC,CASSLGVGGGSYEQYF
-,TRBJ1-2,TRBV27,-,TGTGCCAGCAGTTCGAACACAGGGAACCGTGGCTACACCTTC,CASSSNTGNRGYTF
TRBD2,TRBJ2-7,TRBV29-1,-,TGCAGCGTTGTCCTAGCGGGGAACTACGAGCAGTACTTC,CSVVLAGNYEQYF
-,TRBJ2-3,TRBV7-9,-,TGTGCCAGCAGCCTGAGTTACCAGGCTAGCACAGATACGCAGTATTTT,CASSLSYQASTDTQYF
TRBD2,TRBJ2-5,TRBV15,-,TGTGCCACCAGCATGGGACTAGCGGGAGAGACCCAGTACTTC,CATSMGLAGETQYF
TRBD2,TRBJ2-1,TRBV4-2,once,TGTGCCAGCAGCCTTCCCAGCGGGGAAACCTACAATGAGCAGTTCTTC,CASSLPSGETYNEQFF
TRBD2,TRBJ2-2,TRBV9,once,TGTGCCAGCAGCGTAGATATAGGGGCTAGCGGATACACCGGGGAGCTGTTTTTT,CASSVDIGASGYTGELFF
TRBD1,TRBJ2-5,TRBV30,-,TGTGCCTGGAGTGTAGGAATACAGGGGGCGGGGGAGACCCAGTACTTC,CAWSVGIQGAGETQYF
TRBD2,TRBJ2-7,TRBV7-2,-,TGTGCCAGCAGCTTCTCTAGCGGGGGATACGAGCAGTACTTC,CASSFSSGGYEQYF
TRBD1,TRBJ2-4,TRBV7-2,-,TGTGCCAGCAGCAAAACAGGGGGAGAGAGGCATTTGTACTTC,CASSKTGGERHLYF
-,TRBJ1-2,TRBV14,-,TGTGCCAGCAGCCAAGACAGGGTCTATGGCTACACCTTC,CASSQDRVYGYTF
-,TRBJ2-7,TRBV20-1,once,TGCAGTGCTAGTGGTGGTCTTCTGAGCTCCTACGAGCAGTACTTC,CSASGGLLSSYEQYF
TRBD1,TRBJ1-4,TRBV2,-,TGTGCCAGCGGGACAGTGAATGGGGGAAAACTGTTTTTT,CASGTVNGGKLFF
-,TRBJ2-1,TRBV5-4,-,TGTGCCAGCAGCGACGGACTCCCTGGTTCGTACAATGAGCAGTTCTTC,CASSDGLPGSYNEQFF
TRBD2,TRBJ2-1,TRBV28,-,TGTGCCAGCAGAATTAAATGGGGGACTAGCGGGAGGGATTACAATGAGCAGTTCTTC,CASRIKWGTSGRDYNEQFF
TRBD1,TRBJ1-1,TRBV28,-,TGTGCCAGCAGTTACCCGACAGGGGCGAACACTGAAGCTTTCTTT,CASSYPTGANTEAFF
-,TRBJ1-2,TRBV7-2,once,TGTGCCAGCAGCTTAAGTACGGGGTCAAAAGGGGGCTACACCTTC,CASSLSTGSKGGYTF
TRBD2,TRBJ2-7,TRBV6-5,-,TGTGCCAGCGGATCCCTAGCGGGGGGGGACTACGAGCAGTACTTC,CASGSLAGGDYEQYF
TRBD2,TRBJ2-7,TRBV11-2,-,TGTGCCAGCAGCTTAATGAGGGGGACTAGCGATATCTACGAGCAGTACTTC,CASSLMRGTSDIYEQYF
TRBD2,TRBJ2-7,TRBV7-3,-,TGTGCCAGCAGCTTACAAGCGGGAGGTGGTTACGAGCAGTACTTC,CASSLQAGGGYEQYF
TRBD1,TRBJ2-1,TRBV6-5,-,TGTGCCAGCAGTTACAGGGACAGGTCCTACAATGAGCAGTTCTTC,CASSYRDRSYNEQFF
-,TRBJ2-1,TRBV28,-,TGTGCCAGCAGTTTATATTGGTTCAGGGACACCAATGAGCAGTTCTTC,CASSLYWFRDTNEQFF
-,TRBJ1-1,TRBV27,-,TGTGCCAGCAGGGGACAAACGTTGAACACTGAAGCTTTCTTT,CASRGQTLNTEAFF
TRBD2,TRBJ2-3,TRBV5-4,-,TGTGCCAGCAGCTTCGATTTCAGCGGGAGGCCAGGAGATACGCAGTATTTT,CASSFDFSGRPGDTQYF
TRBD1,TRBJ2-7,TRBV28,-,TGTGCCAGCAGCCACCGACAGGGGAGCTCCTACGAGCAGTACTTC,CASSHRQGSSYEQYF
TRBD2,TRBJ2-2,TRBV4-2,-,TGTGCCAGCAGCCCCGCGGGAGGGAACACCGGGGAGCTGTTTTTT,CASSPAGGNTGELFF
TRBD1,TRBJ1-5,TRBV19,-,TGTGCCAGTAGTAGATCTCCGGACAGGGGGTGGATCAATCAGCCCCAGCATTTT,CASSRSPDRGWINQPQHF
TRBD1,TRBJ2-7,TRBV6-5,-,TGTGCCACAACAGGGGGCGTTGGGAACGAGCAGTACTTC,CATTGGVGNEQYF
-,TRBJ2-1,TRBV11-2,-,TGTGCCAGCAGCTTAGCTGGCCGGGGGAATGAGCAGTTCTTC,CASSLAGRGNEQFF
-,TRBJ1-3,TRBV19,-,TGTGCCAGTAGCCGGACTGTAGACTCTGGAAACACCATATATTTT,CASSRTVDSGNTIYF
TRBD2,TRBJ2-1,TRBV7-2,-,TGTGCCAGCAGCCCCGTAGCGGGAGTTTACAATGAGCAGTTCTTC,CASSPVAGVYNEQFF
-,TRBJ2-7,TRBV4-1,-,TGCGCCAGCAGCCAAGAGGCGGGGCCATACGAGCAGTACTTC,CASSQEAGPYEQYF
TRBD2,TRBJ2-7,TRBV10-3,-,TGTGCCATCAGTACTAGCGGGGCCGACTACGAGCAGTACTTC,CAISTSGADYEQYF
-,TRBJ1-2,TRBV30,-,TGTGCCTGGAGTAACACAGAGATTAACTATGGCTACACCTTC,CAWSNTEINYGYTF
-,TRBJ1-5,TRBV28,-,TGTGCCAGCAGCGGCTGGGGAGGGGCAGATAGCAATCAGCCCCAGCATTTT,CASSGWGGADSNQPQHF
-,TRBJ1-1,TRBV6-2/TRBV6-3,-,TGTGCCAGCAGATACGGGGCCTTTGAAGCTTTCTTT,CASRYGAFEAFF
-,TRBJ1-2,TRBV28,few,TGTGCCAGCAGACAGGGAATTTCTAACTATGGCTACACCTTC,CASRQGISNYGYTF